This entry lists 9 T cell receptor beta chains sequenced from one sample in a study of cytomegalovirus exposure and HLA in healthy donors. With 60 Vbeta and 13 Jbeta primers, the PCR was carried out. This table comes from immunoSEQ multiplex PCR, and its TCRdb copy is limited to in-frame clones, with some not included. This sample has around 120,000 clones, with roughly 80% found just once. Sequenced input: PBMCs. These receptors all come from a female donor in good health and CMV-seropositive.

This clone was detected once. The CDR3 DNA reads as TGTGCCAGCAGCCGGGACTCGAGCTCCTACAATGAGCAGTTCTTC. Amino acids: CASSRDSSSYNEQFF. The chain links TRBV6-4 to TRBJ2-1; perhaps TRBD2 as D (6 bases). Trimming left V 6 bases short and J 0 bases short, with 12 bases between. Germline loops: CDR1 MRHNA, CDR2 SNTAGT. This CDR3 contains 15 residues.

This clone was detected only a few times. The V call is TRBV7-2, the J call TRBJ2-5; possibly TRBD2 for D (6 bases). Germline CDR1 SGHTA, CDR2 FQGNSA. Between the trimmed V and J ends, which lost 7 bases and 1 base, there was a span of 16 bases. The CDR3 contains 15 residues. CDR3 region: CASNGIAVTQETQYF. Written as DNA, the CDR3 is TGTGCCAGCAACGGGATAGCGGTTACCCAAGAGACCCAGTACTTC. Drawing the rest from reference TRBV7-2 and TRBJ2-5, the complete variable domain is GAGVSQSPSNKVTEKGKDVELRCDPISGHTALYWYRQSLGQGLEFLIYFQGNSAPDKSGLPSDRFSAERTGGSVSTLTIQRTQQEDSAVYLCASNGIAVTQETQYFGPGTRLLVL.

V usage is TRBV28 and J usage is TRBJ2-3; D is uncertain. CDR3 length: 11 residues. V shed 2 bases and J shed 6 bases, with 3 bases lying between them. Per the germline V gene, CDR1 is MDHEN and CDR2 is SYDVKM. CDR3 DNA sequence: TGTGCCAGCAGTTTACGGGATACGCAGTATTTT. It codes for CASSLRDTQYF.

The chain recombines TRBV6-1 with TRBJ2-7; 8 nucleotides line up with TRBD2. Germline values: CDR1 MNHNS, CDR2 SASEGT. The CDR3 spans 15 residues. Unmatched junction bases numbered 6, after V lost 4 bases and J lost 1 base. This chain's CDR3 is CASSAVSGVSYEQYF. CDR3 DNA sequence: TGTGCCAGCAGTGCCGTTAGCGGGGTATCCTACGAGCAGTACTTC.

The rearrangement links TRBV5-4 to TRBJ1-2; tentatively, D is TRBD1 (5 bases). The germline gives CDR1 SGHNT, CDR2 YYREEE (reference sequence). V was shortened by 0 bases and J by 3 bases, with 15 bases between the two germline ends. This CDR3 has 16 residues. CDR3 nucleotide sequence: TGTGCCAGCAGCTTGGGTGGGGGGAGAGGGGACTATGGCTACACCTTC. Protein sequence: CASSLGGGRGDYGYTF.

The chain is built from TRBV7-2 and TRBJ1-5; perhaps TRBD1 as D (5 bases). V lost 0 bases and J lost 4, with 10 bases in between. The CDR3 totals 15 residues. Looked up from germline, CDR1 is SGHTA and CDR2 is FQGNSA. CDR3 nucleotide sequence: TGTGCCAGCAGCTTAGCGGCGGCAGGGAATCAGCCCCAGCATTTT. Residues: CASSLAAAGNQPQHF.

The chain recombines TRBV16 with TRBJ1-1; 8 nucleotides align to TRBD1. V shed 3 bases and J 6 bases; nucleotides not matched to a gene: 9. The CDR3 is 15 amino acids. Germline V gene data show CDR1 as KGHSY and CDR2 as FQNENV. The CDR3 DNA reads TGTGCCAGCAGCCACGCAGGGGGCTTAATCGCTGAAGCTTTCTTT. This encodes CASSHAGGLIAEAFF. The complete variable domain, with remaining parts taken from reference TRBV16 and TRBJ1-1, reads GEEVAQTPKHLVRGEGQKAKLYCAPIKGHSYVFWYQQVLKNEFKFLISFQNENVFDETGMPKERFSAKCLPNSPCSLEIQATKLEDSAVYFCASSHAGGLIAEAFFGQGTRLTVV.

This clone came up a few times. The chain employs TRBV28 and TRBJ1-5, with a tentative D call TRBD1 (6 bases). The germline V and J ends were trimmed by 5 bases and 0 bases, with 11 bases remaining between them. Germline V gene sequence: CDR1 MDHEN, CDR2 SYDVKM. The CDR3 contains 15 residues. The CDR3 bases are TGTGCCAGCAGTGCCACAGGGTATAGCAATCAGCCCCAGCATTTT. It encodes CASSATGYSNQPQHF.

This clone was observed a handful of times. The gene calls are TRBV29-1 and TRBJ2-4; a possible D gene is TRBD2 (6 bases). The CDR3 spans 13 residues. V lost 4 bases to trimming and J lost 5 bases, with 12 bases between them. Germline CDR1 is SQVTM and CDR2 is ANQGSEA. The CDR3 here is CSVAERRENIQYF. CDR3 nucleotide sequence: TGCAGCGTTGCAGAAAGGAGGGAAAACATTCAGTACTTC.